The T cell receptor beta chain described here comes from a study of CD8 T cells in Susac syndrome (dated by TCRdb to between 2018 and 2021). In the study overall: Repertoire sequencing was used to test whether CD8+ T cell activation and differentiation in Susac syndrome was antigen driven. Clonality of the CD8+ T cell repertoire was compared between over ten healthy donors, approximately 14 Susac syndrome patients and some 15 multiple sclerosis patients. Findings and caveats that apply to the study as a whole: The number of individuals in the TCR sequencing and HLA analysis was acknowledged as relatively small.

High-throughput TCR beta sequencing profiled peripheral blood CD8+ and CD4+ T cells from healthy donors, Susac syndrome patients and multiple sclerosis patients. Multiple sclerosis controls were treatment-naive patients with stable or active relapsing-remitting disease fulfilling revised McDonald criteria. Bulk CD8+ and CD4+ T cells were purified by magnetic negative isolation, while CD8+ TEMRA cells were enriched using FACS. Blood was drawn into EDTA tubes, processed within 24 hours, and PBMCs were isolated by density gradient centrifugation. PBMCs intended for TCR sequencing were frozen in liquid nitrogen and were later thawed in a 37 degrees C water bath. The sorted or isolated CD4+, CD8+ and CD8+ TEMRA cells reached a purity of at least 90%. RNA was extracted using the RNeasy kit, and about 0.5 to 1 ug of the RNA was reverse transcribed with random hexamers. TCR beta CDR3 regions were amplified with the immunoSEQ multiplex PCR assay covering 54 Vbeta and 13 Jbeta segments. PCR amplification bias was corrected by using a synthetic template baseline for primer optimization and computational correction. The published analysis was carried out like this. Reads were annotated to V, D and J genes per IMGT and analyzed with immunoSEQ Analyzer, keeping only productive sequences. To calculate clonality, Shannon entropy was normalized by log2 of the number of productive unique sequences and then subtracted from one. For each patient and control, public and private clones were evaluated among the 100 most prevalent clones. Clones were defined as Susac-specific when absent from the healthy and MS cohorts, from 1052 published viral clones and from other ImmuneACCESS disease sequences. TCRdb reran the public reads through fastp at Q25 and MiXCR, keeping productive beta chains. Under each unique CDR3 protein, matching rows form one entry showing the most common genes and DNA. These V and J calls rely on TCRdb rather than the paper's analysis. This sample gives hundreds of thousands of distinct CDR3 sequences in total; approximately 85% of them show up just once. 0.12% of the sample comes from the top ten.

With respect to this clonotype: Its antigen specificity is not known. Nothing much larger sits one base from this clone, and base qualities are not available.

The germline V gene encodes CDR1 LNHDA and CDR2 SQIVND (reference sequence). From cysteine to phenylalanine, the CDR3 is 15 amino acids long. Of all the DNA, just the CDR3 is kept, 45 bases in frame from base 1. The germline ends are 13 bases apart after V is trimmed by 3 bases and J by 4 bases. The rearranged segments are TRBV19 and TRBJ2-1; no confident D gene assignment can be made. This TCR was sampled from a human donor with multiple sclerosis. The specimen was CD8+ T cells from PBMCs. The sequence in DNA is TGTGCCAGTAGTATTCAACATAATACATACAATGAGCAGTTCTTC. Translated, this is CASSIQHNTYNEQFF.